A single sample is the source of the 20 T cell receptor beta chains below, sequenced in a study of shared clonotypes between healthy human individuals. Produced via immunoSEQ multiplex PCR; TCRdb's table is partial and in-frame only. The sample holds about a million clones; approximately 70% are singletons and the top ten take about 1.5%. The sequencing sample was made of memory CD4+ T cells sorted from blood. Subset specified: CD45RA-negative fraction. These receptors originate from a man aged 18 to 30 in good health.

The chain has TRBV5-1 and TRBJ2-2; a weak D match, TRBD1 (7 bases). V lost 9 bases, J lost 0 bases, and 12 bases lay in between. The CDR3 extends over 14 amino acids. Germline V CDR1 and CDR2: SGHRS, YFSETQ. This CDR3 is CATGGTANTGELFF. DNA for the CDR3: TGCGCCACAGGGGGGACAGCGAACACCGGGGAGCTGTTTTTT.

This clone was counted many times. The rearrangement joins TRBV4-3 to TRBJ1-2; D is unclear. The CDR3 extends over 16 amino acids. Germline assignment: CDR1 LGHNA and CDR2 YSLEER. V lost 1 base to trimming and J lost 5 bases, with 17 bases between them. DNA for the CDR3: TGCGCCAGCAGCCAAGCCCGAGGGTATACCCATTATGGCTACACCTTC. Translation gives CASSQARGYTHYGYTF.

The genes are TRBV10-3 and TRBJ1-6; D possibly corresponds to TRBD1 (5 bases). Germline assignment: CDR1 ENHRY and CDR2 SYGVKD. V lost 8 bases, J lost 6 bases, and 17 bases lay in between. CDR3 length equals 15 residues. The CDR3 nucleotides read TGTGCCATCGGAGACCGGGACGGGCCTAATTCACCCCTCCACTTT. Its translation is CAIGDRDGPNSPLHF.

J is TRBJ2-7 and V is TRBV27; TRBD2 matches 8 bases. This CDR3 has 15 residues. The V gene's germline CDR1 is MNHEY and CDR2 SMNVEV (reference sequence). V shed 9 bases, J shed 0 bases, and the junction held 10 bases outside the gene matches. CDR3 coding DNA: TGTGCCAGAATTGGGGCGGGAGGAGACTCCTACGAGCAGTACTTC. Translated, it gives CARIGAGGDSYEQYF.

This clone was seen a handful of times. The chain couples TRBV2 to TRBJ1-1; no definite D call. The CDR3 covers 13 residues. The germline gives CDR1 SNHLY, CDR2 FYNNEI. Trimming took off 8 bases at V and 3 bases at J, with 13 bases between the two ends. The CDR3 reads CASCGDRHTEAFF. CDR3 in DNA: TGTGCCAGCTGCGGAGACCGACACACTGAAGCTTTCTTT.

This rearrangement joins TRBV6-5 to TRBJ1-5; D is possibly TRBD1 (5 bases). Trimming removed 6 bases at V and 4 bases at J, with 16 bases between. CDR1 is MNHEY and CDR2 is SVGAGI in the germline V gene. CDR3 length equals 15 residues. The CDR3: CASRGVGTANQPQHF. In nucleotides, the CDR3 is TGTGCCAGCAGGGGGGTAGGAACAGCAAATCAGCCCCAGCATTTT.

The gene calls are TRBV28 and TRBJ1-6; 11 bases agree with TRBD1. Germline V lookup: CDR1 MDHEN, CDR2 SYDVKM. The CDR3 contains 15 residues. V lost 6 bases to trimming and J lost 8 bases; unmatched junction nucleotides: 6. The CDR3 spells CASRDGQGAYSPLHF. CDR3 DNA: TGTGCCAGCAGAGACGGACAGGGGGCGTATTCACCCCTCCACTTT.

In this sample, this clone turned up once. The chain recombines TRBV15 with TRBJ2-7; 8 positions match TRBD2. V lost 0 bases to trimming and J lost 2 bases; unmatched junction nucleotides: 6. This CDR3 has 16 residues. CDR1 and CDR2 from the germline V gene are LNHNV and YYDKDF (reference sequence). The CDR3 here is CATSRDSGTAPYEQYF. The CDR3 region has the DNA TGTGCCACCAGCAGAGATAGCGGGACGGCACCCTACGAGCAGTACTTC. Drawing the rest from reference TRBV15 and TRBJ2-7, the complete variable domain is DAMVIQNPRYQVTQFGKPVTLSCSQTLNHNVMYWYQQKSSQAPKLLFHYYDKDFNNEADTPDNFQSRRPNTSFCFLDIRSPGLGDTAMYLCATSRDSGTAPYEQYFGPGTRLTVT.

V is TRBV10-3 and J is TRBJ2-7; perhaps TRBD2 as D (5 bases). Trimming took off 3 bases at V and 3 bases at J, with 12 bases between the two ends. This CDR3 region has 14 residues. Germline V gene data show CDR1 as ENHRY and CDR2 as SYGVKD. The CDR3 DNA sequence: TGTGCCATCAGTGAAGGCGTCGGGGACTACGAGCAGTACTTC. This codes for CAISEGVGDYEQYF.

This rearrangement joins TRBV19 to TRBJ1-6; TRBD1 matches 12 bases. CDR1 and CDR2 from the germline V gene are LNHDA and SQIVND (reference sequence). J gave up 10 bases and V 4 bases, and 8 bases lay outside the gene matches. The CDR3 has 16 residues. The CDR3 loop is CASSNAPGQGASPLHF. Written as DNA, the CDR3 is TGTGCCAGTAGTAATGCGCCGGGACAGGGGGCATCACCCCTCCACTTT. Complete variable domain (other parts from reference TRBV19 and TRBJ1-6): DGGITQSPKYLFRKEGQNVTLSCEQNLNHDAMYWYRQDPGQGLRLIYYSQIVNDFQKGDIAEGYSVSREKKESFPLTVTSAQKNPTAFYLCASSNAPGQGASPLHFGNGTRLTVT.

The genes are TRBV2 and TRBJ2-7; D gene uncertain. V lost 7 bases, J lost 3 bases, and 10 bases lay in between. Per germline, CDR1 SNHLY and CDR2 FYNNEI. The CDR3 has 12 residues. CDR3 sequence: CASTLGSYEQYF. The CDR3, as DNA: TGTGCCAGCACCCTCGGCAGCTACGAGCAGTACTTC.

As concerns this clone: Being one base from a much bigger clone, this may be a read error. The rearrangement joins TRBV5-5 to TRBJ1-1; D is undetermined. This CDR3 spans 14 amino acids. Deletions cut 4 bases from V and 1 base from J, with 11 bases between. From germline, CDR1 is SGHKS and CDR2 YYEKEE (reference sequence). In nucleotides, the CDR3 is TGTGCCAGCAGCCCCTGGACGAGGAACACTGAAGCTTTCTTT. This sequence encodes CASSPWTRNTEAFF.

The sample holds a few counts of this clone. At one end, the junction sequence differs from germline, possibly due to a read error. The chain links TRBV7-7 to TRBJ2-7, with D perhaps given as TRBD1 or TRBD2 (5 bases each). The CDR3 covers 13 residues. Germline CDR1 reads SSHAT; CDR2 reads FNYEAQ (reference sequence). The CDR3 protein is CASSIDGGGEQYF. Written as DNA, the CDR3 is TGTGCTAGCAGCATCGATGGGGGTGGGGAGCAGTACTTC.

The CDR3, as DNA: TGTGCCAGCAGCTCCGACAGAGTCAATCAGCCCCAGCATTTT. This sequence encodes CASSSDRVNQPQHF. The chain links TRBV6-6 to TRBJ1-5; perhaps TRBD1 as D (5 bases). Germline V gene sequence: CDR1 MNHNY, CDR2 SVGAGI (reference sequence). This CDR3 comprises 14 residues. Deletions cut 6 bases from V and 3 bases from J, with 12 bases between.

This chain connects TRBV28 to TRBJ1-5, with D possibly being TRBD1 (6 bases). The V gene lost 4 bases and the J gene lost 3 bases, with 13 bases spanning the gap. The germline gives CDR1 MDHEN, CDR2 SYDVKM. The CDR3 sequence is 15 residues long. For the CDR3, the DNA is TGTGCCAGCAGTTCACTCGGGGGGCTCAATCAGCCCCAGCATTTT. Amino acids: CASSSLGGLNQPQHF. The whole variable domain, remainder taken from reference TRBV28 and TRBJ1-5, is DVKVTQSSRYLVKRTGEKVFLECVQDMDHENMFWYRQDPGLGLRLIYFSYDVKMKEKGDIPEGYSVSREKKERFSLILESASTNQTSMYLCASSSLGGLNQPQHFGDGTRLSIL.

The V call is TRBV19, the J call TRBJ1-4; D remains unclear. V was cut by 8 bases and J by 0 bases, with 10 bases left in between. Germline V gene sequence: CDR1 LNHDA, CDR2 SQIVND (reference sequence). The CDR3 spans 14 residues. CDR3 sequence (DNA): TGTGCCAGTGGAACTAGCGCAACTAATGAAAAACTGTTTTTT. It encodes CASGTSATNEKLFF.

This clone has just one count. The chain carries TRBV7-9 and TRBJ2-5; 9 nucleotides match TRBD1. CDR1 and CDR2 from the germline V gene are SEHNR and FQNEAQ (reference sequence). This CDR3 comprises 16 residues. With V trimmed by 5 bases and J by 5 bases, 12 bases remained unmatched. The CDR3 DNA reads TGTGCCAGCAGCCTCACCATGGGACAGGGCGTTGAGACCCAGTACTTC. It is translated as CASSLTMGQGVETQYF.

The CDR3 coding sequence is TGTGCCAGCAGCTTAGTTTCTAGCGGGAGTCTCACCGGGGAGCTGTTTTTT. This encodes CASSLVSSGSLTGELFF. The V gene is TRBV7-2, the J gene TRBJ2-2, with 10 bases fitting TRBD2. V was pared by 1 base and J by 4 bases, with 6 bases of the junction left unmatched. CDR3 length: 17 residues. The germline V gene has CDR1 SGHTA and CDR2 FQGNSA. Drawing the rest from reference TRBV7-2 and TRBJ2-2, the complete variable domain is GAGVSQSPSNKVTEKGKDVELRCDPISGHTALYWYRQSLGQGLEFLIYFQGNSAPDKSGLPSDRFSAERTGGSVSTLTIQRTQQEDSAVYLCASSLVSSGSLTGELFFGEGSRLTVL.

Turning to this clone: Other DNA sequences in the same sample also yield this CDR3. The chain has TRBV6-1 and TRBJ1-5; no clear D. V was pared by 1 base and J by 5 bases, with 3 bases between. CDR1 is MNHNS and CDR2 is SASEGT in the germline V gene. The CDR3 runs 12 residues. The CDR3 DNA sequence: TGTGCCAGCAGTGAAGTGGATCAGCCCCAGCATTTT. This sequence encodes CASSEVDQPQHF.

The V and J genes are TRBV5-4 and TRBJ1-2; 8 bases fit TRBD1. The germline gives CDR1 SGHNT, CDR2 YYREEE (reference sequence). V gave up 4 bases and J gave up 7 bases; unmatched junction bases: 15. CDR3 size: 16 residues. DNA for the CDR3: TGTGCCAGCAGCGTCGGCTCCCGGACAGGGCCTGGTGGCTACACCTTC. Translated: CASSVGSRTGPGGYTF.